Shown below are 29 T cell receptor beta chains from a single sample sequenced in a study of identical twins. Each CDR3 protein is one row after TCRdb ran MiXCR on the 5' RACE reads. Of 700,000 or so distinct CDR3 sequences listed, 21% were seen once; the top ten hold roughly 4%. In addition, the sample was reused for a study of T cells expressing NK-cell markers.

The material sequenced was PBMCs. Every receptor here comes from a woman aged 18 to 35 in good health.

This clonotype was seen only a few times. CDR3 loop: CASSYLRGRSNQPQHF. CDR3 DNA: TGTGCCAGCAGTTACCTTCGGGGGAGAAGCAATCAGCCCCAGCATTTT. The chain is built from TRBV6-2 or TRBV6-3 and TRBJ1-5; D may be TRBD1 (5 bases). The germline V gene has CDR1 MNHEY and CDR2 SVGEGT. Trimming stripped 2 bases from V and 1 base from J, with 12 bases between. CDR3 length: 16 amino acids.

There are a few counts of this clonotype. The chain employs TRBV5-1 and TRBJ2-7; maybe TRBD1 (6 bases). Trimming pared 0 bases from V and 2 bases from J, leaving 12 bases between. The CDR3 is 15 residues long. The germline V gene encodes CDR1 SGHRS and CDR2 YFSETQ. CDR3 bases: TGCGCCAGCAGCTTGGTGCCACAGGGCACCTACGAGCAGTACTTC. Protein sequence: CASSLVPQGTYEQYF. Full variable domain (outside the CDR3, taken from reference TRBV5-1 and TRBJ2-7): KAGVTQTPRYLIKTRGQQVTLSCSPISGHRSVSWYQQTPGQGLQFLFEYFSETQRNKGNFPGRFSGRQFSNSRSEMNVSTLELGDSALYLCASSLVPQGTYEQYFGPGTRLTVT.

This clonotype has a handful of counts. The chain employs TRBV12-3 or TRBV12-4 and TRBJ1-1; D gene uncertain. This CDR3 region has 13 residues. The V end lost 5 bases, the J end lost 4 bases, and 11 bases lay between the germline ends. The CDR3 DNA reads TGTGCCAGCAGTCCTCGGTGGGTCACTGAAGCTTTCTTT. As protein: CASSPRWVTEAFF.

The chain links TRBV6-1 to TRBJ2-5; 8 bases line up with TRBD2. This CDR3 is built from 14 residues. Germline V gives CDR1 MNHNS, CDR2 SASEGT. V lost 8 bases, J lost 5 bases, and 10 bases stayed unmatched. This CDR3 is CASRLGGAGETQYF. The CDR3 DNA is TGTGCCAGCCGGCTCGGGGGGGCCGGGGAGACCCAGTACTTC.

This clonotype was seen only a few times. The CDR3 region has the DNA TGCAGTGCTAGACCCTTGGGCGCCACCTCCTACAATGAGCAGTTCTTC. This gives the protein CSARPLGATSYNEQFF. The rearrangement joins TRBV20-1 to TRBJ2-1, with D uncertain. CDR1 and CDR2 (germline): DFQATT, SNEGSKA (reference sequence). Trimming removed 2 bases at V and 0 bases at J, with 14 bases between. This CDR3 has 16 residues.

This clonotype has more than one count but fewer than ten. The chain has TRBV20-1 and TRBJ1-5, with a weak D call TRBD1 (5 bases). The germline V and J ends were trimmed by 2 bases and 7 bases, with 12 bases remaining between them. Germline-derived CDR1 and CDR2 are DFQATT and SNEGSKA (reference sequence). The CDR3 has 13 amino acids. CDR3 region: CSARRTGSQPQHF. CDR3 sequence (DNA): TGCAGTGCTAGACGAACAGGATCCCAGCCCCAGCATTTT.

This chain joins TRBV20-1 and TRBJ2-7; either TRBD1 or TRBD2 may fit D (5 bases each). Germline V CDR1 and CDR2: DFQATT, SNEGSKA (reference sequence). The CDR3 has 14 amino acids. V was pared by 5 bases and J by 1 base, with 15 bases between. The CDR3 protein is CSARKWGSSYEQYF. CDR3 in DNA: TGCAGTGCTCGTAAGTGGGGGTCGTCCTACGAGCAGTACTTC.

This clonotype was observed a few times. The J gene is TRBJ2-1, the V gene TRBV21-1; TRBD1 is taken as the D call from the table, unchecked against the DNA. TRBV21-1 corresponds to a pseudogene. This CDR3 comprises 15 residues. CDR3 bases: TGTGCCAGCATAGCAAGTTGGCAGGGGGCCCATGAGCAGTTCTTC. It encodes CASIASWQGAHEQFF.

This sequence joins TRBV12-3 or TRBV12-4 and TRBJ2-2; D is unresolved. The germline V and J ends were trimmed by 3 bases and 5 bases, with 10 bases remaining between them. This CDR3 spans 14 amino acids. In DNA form, the CDR3 reads TGTGCCAGCAGTTTTACGGAGATTACCGGGGAGCTGTTTTTT. Amino acids: CASSFTEITGELFF.

This clonotype appeared a few times. The chain joins TRBV5-6 to TRBJ2-7; D assignment may be TRBD1 or TRBD2 (7 bases each). The germline CDR1 and CDR2 sequences are SGHDT and YYEEEE. Trimming stripped 4 bases from V and 3 bases from J, with 14 bases between. This CDR3 has 14 residues. CDR3 protein: CASSRAGGVYEQYF. As DNA, the CDR3 is TGTGCCAGCAGCCGTGCAGGGGGGGTCTACGAGCAGTACTTC.

This chain links TRBV12-3 or TRBV12-4 with TRBJ2-3, with D unclear. Trimming cost V 3 bases and J 0 bases, with 13 bases left between them. CDR3 length: 16 residues. The DNA for the CDR3 is TGTGCCAGCAGTTTCCGGCTATCGACTAGCACAGATACGCAGTATTTT. Protein: CASSFRLSTSTDTQYF.

The gene calls are TRBV7-9 and TRBJ2-3; D tentatively reads TRBD1 or TRBD2 (6 bases each). Germline V gene sequence: CDR1 SEHNR, CDR2 FQNEAQ (reference sequence). The CDR3 loop spans 14 amino acids. Trimming removed 8 bases from V and 6 bases from J, with 18 bases in between. The CDR3 DNA follows: TGTGCCAGCGGGGGGCATTGGGGGCAGGATACGCAGTATTTT. It encodes CASGGHWGQDTQYF.

This clonotype was seen more than once but under ten times. The CDR3 DNA is TGTGCCAGCAGTCTCCTCAGGGAAGAGACCCAGTACTTC. Translation gives CASSLLREETQYF. The chain combines TRBV2 with TRBJ2-5; maybe TRBD1 (5 bases). Per the germline V gene, CDR1 is SNHLY and CDR2 is FYNNEI. CDR3 length: 13 amino acids. Trimming took 5 bases from V and 3 from J, leaving 10 bases between them.

This clonotype was observed many times. The genes are TRBV20-1 and TRBJ1-3; D ambiguous. Germline V gene lookup returns CDR1 DFQATT and CDR2 SNEGSKA (reference sequence). V lost 3 bases and J lost 0, with 12 bases in between. The CDR3 sequence is 15 residues long. The CDR3 loop reads CSASPPVSSGNTIYF. In DNA form, the CDR3 reads TGCAGTGCTAGCCCCCCGGTGAGCTCTGGAAACACCATATATTTT.

This clonotype was seen a few times. V and J are TRBV12-3 or TRBV12-4 and TRBJ2-1, with TRBD2 matching 13 bases. J gave up 6 bases and V 4 bases, and 6 bases lay outside the gene matches. The CDR3 spans 16 residues. CDR3 nucleotide sequence: TGTGCCAGCAGTTCCAGACTAGCGGGGGGATCCAATGAGCAGTTCTTC. Protein: CASSSRLAGGSNEQFF.

This clonotype was counted a few times. The chain links TRBV4-3 to TRBJ2-3; 7 positions agree with TRBD1. V was pared by 0 bases and J by 1 base, with 4 bases of the junction left unmatched. The germline V gene encodes CDR1 LGHNA and CDR2 YSLEER. The CDR3 totals 16 residues. The CDR3 DNA is TGCGCCAGCAGCCAAGAGAGGGGGCGTCGCACAGATACGCAGTATTTT. Amino acid sequence: CASSQERGRRTDTQYF.

This clonotype was seen only a few times. The chain links TRBV20-1 to TRBJ2-7; D may correspond to TRBD1 or TRBD2 (5 bases each). V lost 2 bases, J lost 0 bases, and 11 bases lay in between. The CDR3 covers 14 residues. Germline CDR1 reads DFQATT; CDR2 reads SNEGSKA (reference sequence). CDR3 region: CSARKRTTSYEQYF. The CDR3 DNA reads as TGCAGTGCTAGAAAGCGGACAACCTCCTACGAGCAGTACTTC.

The V call is TRBV9, the J call TRBJ2-5; 8 bases agree with TRBD2. V was clipped by 0 bases and J by 3 bases; unmatched bases: 4. Germline assignment: CDR1 SGDLS and CDR2 YYNGEE. The CDR3 extends over 15 amino acids. This CDR3 reads CASSVAGGREETQYF. The CDR3 bases are TGTGCCAGCAGCGTAGCGGGAGGGCGGGAAGAGACCCAGTACTTC.

The chain employs TRBV12-3 or TRBV12-4 and TRBJ2-1, with TRBD2 as a possible D gene (6 bases). CDR3 length: 15 residues. Trimming cost V 5 bases and J 2 bases, with 13 bases left between them. The CDR3 loop reads CASSPASAAYNEQFF. As DNA, the CDR3 is TGTGCCAGCAGTCCCGCTAGCGCTGCCTACAATGAGCAGTTCTTC.

This clonotype was observed at least ten times. J is TRBJ2-3 and V is TRBV6-1, with a tentative D call TRBD2 (5 bases). This CDR3 has 14 residues. Germline CDR1 MNHNS, CDR2 SASEGT. V was shortened by 6 bases and J by 2 bases, with 12 bases between the two germline ends. The chain's CDR3 is CASSTSGLTDTQYF. The CDR3 nucleotides are TGTGCCAGCAGCACGAGCGGACTCACAGATACGCAGTATTTT.

This clonotype occurred a few times. Compared with germline, one end of the junction differs, possibly owing to a read error. The rearrangement uses TRBV9 and TRBJ2-3; D call uncertain. The CDR3 loop spans 17 amino acids. Germline loops: CDR1 SGDLS, CDR2 YYNGEE. The CDR3 loop reads CASSGPLQGPSIDTQYF. DNA for the CDR3: TGTGCCAGCAGCGGCCCTCTCCAAGGACCCAGCATAGATACGCAGTATTTT.

Many counts were recorded for this clonotype. The chain uses TRBV14 and TRBJ2-7; D call uncertain. Germline CDR1 SGHDN, CDR2 FVKESK. V lost 1 base and J 3 bases, leaving 10 bases between the germline ends. The CDR3 has 14 amino acids. CDR3 region: CASSQGDHRYEQYF. Here the CDR3 DNA reads TGTGCCAGCAGCCAAGGAGACCATCGCTACGAGCAGTACTTC.

V usage is TRBV4-3 and J usage is TRBJ2-1, with TRBD2 matching 7 bases. Trimming took 3 bases from V and 8 from J; bases not matched to a gene: 16. In germline, CDR1 is LGHNA, CDR2 YSLEER. CDR3 size: 17 residues. The CDR3 loop reads CASSHVSPREGLDEQFF. The CDR3 nucleotides are TGCGCCAGCAGCCACGTATCCCCGAGGGAGGGTCTAGATGAGCAGTTCTTC.

This clonotype occurred many times. This sequence joins TRBV5-1 and TRBJ1-2; TRBD1 matches at 7 bases. Germline V lookup: CDR1 SGHRS, CDR2 YFSETQ. Trimming at V came to 3 bases and at J to 8 bases, leaving 19 bases not matched to a gene. There are 17 residues in the CDR3. The CDR3 region has the DNA TGCGCCAGCAGCTACGACTCGGGACAGTCGGGAACGGGCGGCTACACCTTC. Protein sequence: CASSYDSGQSGTGGYTF.

The V gene is TRBV6-2 or TRBV6-3, the J gene TRBJ2-1, with D uncertain. Looked up from germline, CDR1 is MNHEY and CDR2 is SVGEGT. Trimming took 6 bases from V and 4 from J, leaving 13 bases between them. The CDR3 is 14 residues long. The CDR3 DNA reads TGTGCCAGCAGATTAGAATATGCTTACAATGAGCAGTTCTTC. Translated, it gives CASRLEYAYNEQFF.

The gene calls are TRBV7-6 and TRBJ2-1; the D is unclear. Trimming stripped 1 base from V and 7 bases from J, with 17 bases between. Per the germline V gene, CDR1 is SGHVS and CDR2 is FNYEAQ. The CDR3 loop spans 16 amino acids. CDR3 residues: CASSLGIPPLRNEQFF. The CDR3 region has the DNA TGTGCCAGCAGCTTAGGGATCCCTCCACTAAGGAATGAGCAGTTCTTC.

This clonotype was detected only a few times. V and J are TRBV14 and TRBJ2-3; the D is unclear. The CDR3 is 12 residues long. Germline CDR1 and CDR2: SGHDN and FVKESK. Trimming stripped 8 bases from V and 6 bases from J, with 12 bases between. CDR3 bases: TGTGCCAGCGGCCCTTTAGGGGATACGCAGTATTTT. It specifies CASGPLGDTQYF.

In this sample, this clonotype turned up once. This chain links TRBV10-1 with TRBJ2-7; tentative D call: TRBD2 (5 bases). V was clipped by 6 bases and J by 6 bases, with 12 bases between them. The CDR3 has 12 amino acids. Germline V lookup: CDR1 WNHNN, CDR2 SYGVQD (reference sequence). CDR3: CASSELVTEQYF. For the CDR3, the DNA is TGCGCCAGCAGCGAACTAGTAACCGAGCAGTACTTC.

V is TRBV12-3 or TRBV12-4 and J is TRBJ1-1; D remains unclear. V dropped 9 bases and J dropped 4 bases, with 12 bases sitting between them. The CDR3 has 12 amino acids. CDR3 amino acids: CASLEGGTEAFF. CDR3 sequence (DNA): TGTGCCAGTCTGGAGGGAGGCACTGAAGCTTTCTTT.